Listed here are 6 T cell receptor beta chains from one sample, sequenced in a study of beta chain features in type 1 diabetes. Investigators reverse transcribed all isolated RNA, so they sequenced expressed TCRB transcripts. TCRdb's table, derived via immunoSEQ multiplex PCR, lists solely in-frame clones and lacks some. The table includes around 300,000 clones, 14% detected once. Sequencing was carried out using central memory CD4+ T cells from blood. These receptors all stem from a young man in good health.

CDR3 nucleotide sequence: TGTGCCAGCCGTCGGGACAGACATGGCTACACCTTC. Translated: CASRRDRHGYTF. The gene calls are TRBV6-5 and TRBJ1-2, with TRBD1 identical over 7 bases. Germline lookup yields CDR1 MNHEY and CDR2 SVGAGI. The CDR3 loop spans 12 amino acids. V lost 8 bases, J lost 6 bases, and 6 bases stayed unmatched.

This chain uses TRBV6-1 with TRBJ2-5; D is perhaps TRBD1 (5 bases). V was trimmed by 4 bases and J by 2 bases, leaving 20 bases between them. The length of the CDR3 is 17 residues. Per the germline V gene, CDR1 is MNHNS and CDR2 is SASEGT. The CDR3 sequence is CASSVGALGMKQETQYF. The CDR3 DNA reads TGTGCCAGCAGTGTTGGGGCCTTAGGGATGAAACAAGAGACCCAGTACTTC.

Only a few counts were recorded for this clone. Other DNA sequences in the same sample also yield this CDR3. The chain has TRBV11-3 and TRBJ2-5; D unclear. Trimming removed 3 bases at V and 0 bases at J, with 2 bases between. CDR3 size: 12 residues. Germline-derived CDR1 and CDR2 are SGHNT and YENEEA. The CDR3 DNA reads TGTGCCAGCAGCTTCAACCAAGAGACCCAGTACTTC. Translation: CASSFNQETQYF.

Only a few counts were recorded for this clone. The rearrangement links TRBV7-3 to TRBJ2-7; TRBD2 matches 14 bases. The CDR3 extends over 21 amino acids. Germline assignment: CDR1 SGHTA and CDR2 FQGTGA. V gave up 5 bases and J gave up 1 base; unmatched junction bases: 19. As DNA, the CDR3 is TGTGCCAGCAGCCGCCTGGGGTGGAGGACTAGCGGGAGGCCGAATTCCTACGAGCAGTACGTC. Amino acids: CASSRLGWRTSGRPNSYEQYV.

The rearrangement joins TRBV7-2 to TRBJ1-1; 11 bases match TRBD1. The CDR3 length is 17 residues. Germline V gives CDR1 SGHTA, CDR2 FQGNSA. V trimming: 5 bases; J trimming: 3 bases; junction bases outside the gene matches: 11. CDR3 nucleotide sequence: TGTGCCAGCAGCCCCACTCGGGACAGGGGGTTTGACACTGAAGCTTTCTTT. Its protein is CASSPTRDRGFDTEAFF.

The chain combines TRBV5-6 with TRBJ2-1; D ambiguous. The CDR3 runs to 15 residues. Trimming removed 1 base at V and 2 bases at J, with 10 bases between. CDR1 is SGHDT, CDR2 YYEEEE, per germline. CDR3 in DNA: TGTGCCAGCAGCTTGTCCCTAGGCGCCTACAATGAGCAGTTCTTC. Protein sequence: CASSLSLGAYNEQFF.